Listed here are 5 T cell receptor beta chains from one sample, sequenced in a study of T cell responses to AZD1222 COVID-19 vaccine. Only in-frame clones appear in the TCRdb table, and some are missing; sequencing was by immunoSEQ multiplex PCR. The table lists 50,000 to 60,000 clones, roughly 80% of them singletons. The sample was peripheral blood, taken 28 days after the second AZD1222 dose. These receptors were obtained from an adult who received the AZD1222 COVID-19 vaccine.

As regards this clone: The junction differs from germline at one of its ends, possibly a read error. V is TRBV18 and J is TRBJ1-2, with 9 bases fitting TRBD1. The CDR3 has 17 residues. Germline CDR1 and CDR2: KGHSH and LQKENI. DNA for the CDR3: TGTGCCAGCTCGCCACGGGAAGATACAGGGGGCAGTTATGGCTACACCTTC. Translated: CASSPREDTGGSYGYTF.

V is TRBV27 and J is TRBJ2-2; TRBD1 agrees at 7 bases. From germline, CDR1 is MNHEY and CDR2 SMNVEV (reference sequence). V was pared by 8 bases and J by 6 bases, with 9 bases of the junction left unmatched. This CDR3 has 14 amino acids. CDR3 DNA sequence: TGTGCCAGCGGCGGACAGGCCCACCCCGGGGAGCTGTTTTTT. Residues: CASGGQAHPGELFF.

V and J are TRBV10-2 and TRBJ1-1, with D possibly being TRBD1 (6 bases). The germline CDR1 and CDR2 sequences are WSHSY and SAAADI. The CDR3 totals 13 residues. Trimming removed 7 bases from V and 9 bases from J, with 18 bases in between. CDR3 residues: CASKIKGESQAFF. For the CDR3, the DNA is TGCGCCAGCAAAATTAAGGGGGAGTCTCAAGCTTTCTTT.

The J gene is TRBJ2-1, the V gene TRBV29-1, with TRBD1 matching 11 bases. CDR1 is SQVTM and CDR2 is ANQGSEA in the germline V gene. The V segment lost 6 bases and the J segment 7 bases; nucleotides outside the gene matches: 8. The CDR3 has 14 amino acids. The DNA of the CDR3 is TGCAGCGTCCCGGCGGACAGGGGGCTGAATGAGCAGTTCTTC. Translating gives CSVPADRGLNEQFF.

This clone was recorded only once. The V call is TRBV2, the J call TRBJ2-3; 7 bases fit TRBD2. Germline CDR1 is SNHLY and CDR2 is FYNNEI. The CDR3 loop spans 12 amino acids. With 6 bases clipped from V and 8 bases from J, the junction kept 5 bases outside the gene matches. CDR3 nucleotides: TGTGCCAGCAGCCCCGAGCGGGGTACGCAGTATTTT. Translating it yields CASSPERGTQYF.